The 18 T cell receptor beta chains below were found in one sample sequenced in a study of cytomegalovirus exposure and HLA in healthy donors (dated by TCRdb to the late 2010s). The method was the immunoSEQ multiplex PCR assay. A mixture of 60 forward primers for TCR Vbeta segments and 13 reverse primers for TCR Jbeta segments was used in the multiplex PCR. TCRdb re-hosts the immuneACCESS table, in-frame sequences only. Its copies lack some clones; in the studies checked, an unresolved V gene accounts for under half of them, and the cause for the rest is not known. Recorded for this sample are about 160,000 clones; over 65% of them occurred a single time. The ten most abundant clones make up around 3.1% of the sample. Sequenced sample: PBMCs. The receptor source for this set is a woman aged 40 to 50 in good health and CMV-seronegative.

The chain recombines TRBV6-5 with TRBJ2-1, with TRBD1 matching 9 bases. CDR1 is MNHEY and CDR2 is SVGAGI in the germline V gene. This CDR3 has 16 amino acids. After removal of 0 bases from V and 8 bases from J, the junction contained 8 bases not matched to a gene. DNA of the CDR3: TGTGCCAGCAGTTACTCGAGACAGGGGGGTCGGGATGAGCAGTTCTTC. Translated: CASSYSRQGGRDEQFF.

This chain links TRBV5-6 with TRBJ1-5, with D uncertain. Between the trimmed V and J ends, which lost 1 base and 1 base, there was a span of 12 bases. Germline lookup yields CDR1 SGHDT and CDR2 YYEEEE. The CDR3 covers 16 residues. Here the CDR3 DNA reads TGTGCCAGCAGCTTGACGCAATGGGAGAGCAATCAGCCCCAGCATTTT. Residues: CASSLTQWESNQPQHF.

V gene TRBV5-1 combines with J gene TRBJ2-2, with D unclear. The CDR3 length is 14 residues. V was pared by 8 bases and J by 1 base, with 12 bases between. CDR1 is SGHRS and CDR2 is YFSETQ in the germline V gene. In DNA, the CDR3 is TGCGCCAGTCGACGGGTCGGGAACACCGGGGAGCTGTTTTTT. Protein: CASRRVGNTGELFF.

CDR3 DNA sequence: TGTGCCAGCAGTGAAATCGGGACAGCTGGGGCCAACGTCCTGACTTTC. Translating it yields CASSEIGTAGANVLTF. The V and J genes are TRBV6-1 and TRBJ2-6, with TRBD1 matching 7 bases. V lost 2 bases, J lost 2 bases, and 3 bases stayed unmatched. The germline gives CDR1 MNHNS, CDR2 SASEGT. CDR3 length equals 16 residues.

The J gene is TRBJ1-6, the V gene TRBV4-1; D unclear. The CDR3 consists of 14 residues. The ends were cut back, 4 bases at V and 6 bases at J, with 10 bases in the middle. CDR1 and CDR2 from the germline V gene are MGHRA and YSYEKL. CDR3 bases: TGCGCCAGCAGCCCCGTGGGCAGTAATTCACCCCTCCACTTT. This codes for CASSPVGSNSPLHF.

The chain has TRBV19 and TRBJ1-1; D is ambiguous. The CDR3 extends over 11 amino acids. Trimming shortened V by 8 bases and J by 3 bases, and 7 bases separated the two germline ends. The V gene's germline CDR1 is LNHDA and CDR2 SQIVND (reference sequence). Written as DNA, the CDR3 is TGTGCCAGTTACAGCCACACTGAAGCTTTCTTT. The encoded protein is CASYSHTEAFF.

The chain links TRBV29-1 to TRBJ2-7; 9 bases fit TRBD1. This CDR3 region has 15 residues. Looked up from germline, CDR1 is SQVTM and CDR2 is ANQGSEA. The J segment lost 3 bases and the V segment lost 6 bases, leaving 12 bases of the junction unmatched. The DNA of the CDR3 is TGCAGCGTGAAAACCGGGACAGGGTCTAACTACGAGCAGTACTTC. Translating gives CSVKTGTGSNYEQYF.

This sequence joins TRBV7-9 and TRBJ1-2; no reliable D call. The CDR3 runs to 13 residues. V was trimmed by 1 base and J by 2 bases, leaving 5 bases between them. Germline V gene data show CDR1 as SEHNR and CDR2 as FQNEAQ (reference sequence). The CDR3: CASSLGVNYGYTF. The CDR3 nucleotides read TGTGCCAGCAGCTTAGGAGTAAACTATGGCTACACCTTC.

The chain is built from TRBV7-9 and TRBJ2-1, with D unclear. Germline CDR1 reads SEHNR; CDR2 reads FQNEAQ (reference sequence). This CDR3 contains 13 residues. Trimming took 10 bases from V and 0 from J, leaving 10 bases between them. The CDR3 sequence: CATGPSSYNEQFF. For the CDR3, the DNA is TGTGCCACCGGTCCGAGCTCCTACAATGAGCAGTTCTTC.

As DNA, the CDR3 is TGTGCCAGCGCACCGACAGCGAACACTGAAGCTTTCTTT. Its translation is CASAPTANTEAFF. The V gene is TRBV27, the J gene TRBJ1-1, with a weak D call TRBD1 (5 bases). The CDR3 is made up of 13 amino acids. With 8 bases removed from V and 1 base from J, the gap between germline ends came to 11 bases. Germline CDR1 reads MNHEY; CDR2 reads SMNVEV (reference sequence).

The V and J genes are TRBV6-1 and TRBJ1-5; D unresolved. Trimming pared 2 bases from V and 3 bases from J, leaving 8 bases between. The CDR3 runs to 14 residues. Germline lookup yields CDR1 MNHNS and CDR2 SASEGT. CDR3: CASSESGFNQPQHF. DNA for the CDR3: TGTGCCAGCAGTGAATCGGGATTCAATCAGCCCCAGCATTTT.

This rearrangement joins TRBV11-2 to TRBJ1-2, with D possibly being TRBD1 (5 bases). The CDR3 contains 17 residues. Germline V gene lookup returns CDR1 SGHAT and CDR2 FQNNGV. The V end was cut by 0 bases, the J end by 6 bases, with 20 bases between. In DNA form, the CDR3 reads TGTGCCAGCAGCTTAGATCTGAGCTTGCGGAGCAGGGATGGCTACACCTTC. Translating it yields CASSLDLSLRSRDGYTF.

This clone was detected once. This rearrangement joins TRBV18 to TRBJ2-5; D is possibly TRBD1 (5 bases). The CDR3 spans 15 residues. The germline V and J ends were trimmed by 3 bases and 7 bases, with 18 bases remaining between them. Per the germline V gene, CDR1 is KGHSH and CDR2 is LQKENI. CDR3 coding DNA: TGTGCCAGCTCACCTGAGACAGCCGTGAGGATGACCCAGTACTTC. Translated: CASSPETAVRMTQYF. The full variable domain, in which reference TRBV18 and TRBJ2-5 provide the parts outside the CDR3, is NAGVMQNPRHLVRRRGQEARLRCSPMKGHSHVYWYRQLPEEGLKFMVYLQKENIIDESGMPKERFSAEFPKEGPSILRIQQVVRGDSAAYFCASSPETAVRMTQYFGPGTRLLVL.

The V call is TRBV9, the J call TRBJ1-1; 8 bases match TRBD1. V shed 2 bases, J shed 0 bases, and the junction held 3 bases outside the gene matches. The CDR3 runs 15 residues. CDR1 SGDLS and CDR2 YYNGEE come from the germline V gene. CDR3 protein: CASSVIQGVNTEAFF. The CDR3 DNA sequence: TGTGCCAGCAGCGTCATACAGGGGGTGAACACTGAAGCTTTCTTT.

This chain connects TRBV5-1 to TRBJ2-3; 14 bases are a match to TRBD2. The germline gives CDR1 SGHRS, CDR2 YFSETQ. The V gene end was trimmed by 0 bases and the J gene end by 1 base; junction bases not matched to a gene: 4. The CDR3 loop spans 18 amino acids. CDR3 region: CASSLGTSGGRGTDTQYF. DNA of the CDR3: TGCGCCAGCAGCTTGGGGACTAGCGGGGGGCGGGGCACAGATACGCAGTATTTT.

This clone has only one observation. This chain joins TRBV28 and TRBJ2-1, with 7 positions matching TRBD2. Germline loops: CDR1 MDHEN, CDR2 SYDVKM. J lost 0 bases, V lost 5 bases, and 10 bases had no gene match. The CDR3 runs to 17 residues. DNA of the CDR3: TGTGCCAGCAGTCGGAGCGGGACCTACAGCTCCTACAATGAGCAGTTCTTC. It translates to CASSRSGTYSSYNEQFF.

This clone was seen a few times. The chain carries TRBV4-2 and TRBJ1-4; 9 bases fit TRBD1. Germline V gives CDR1 LGHNA, CDR2 YNFKEQ. After removal of 3 bases from V and 0 bases from J, the junction contained 5 bases not matched to a gene. There are 17 residues in the CDR3. The CDR3 DNA sequence: TGTGCCAGCAGCCAGGGGACAGGGATTGCAACTAATGAAAAACTGTTTTTT. This encodes CASSQGTGIATNEKLFF.

A single count supports this clone. The rearrangement joins TRBV11-2 to TRBJ2-5, with D tentatively TRBD2 (5 bases). The germline V gene encodes CDR1 SGHAT and CDR2 FQNNGV. The CDR3 is 13 amino acids. The V end was cut by 3 bases, the J end by 3 bases, with 8 bases between. The CDR3 sequence: CASSFGREETQYF. CDR3 DNA: TGTGCCAGCAGCTTCGGGCGGGAAGAGACCCAGTACTTC.